This T cell receptor beta chain comes out of a study of T cells after yellow fever vaccination. Study context: Fractions of limited cellularity were prepared by means of SMART-Seq v4 Ultra Low Input. Study results and caveats: Any FACS-sorted repertoire could hold abundant clonotypes that contaminate it from the bulk population. The booster saw the reappearance of most primary-vaccination clones (about 95% CD4, about 85% CD8).

This clonotype was detected a few times. Its antigen is unidentified. The germline V gene has CDR1 GTSNPN and CDR2 SVGIG (reference sequence). Germline trimming cut 5 bases from V and 3 bases from J; bases unmatched to any gene: 3. The CDR3 spans 12 residues. Template-switching 5'RACE yielded the TCR cDNA; a universal primer site and UMIs were added in the process. One entry per CDR3 protein, called by TCRdb with MiXCR from the 5' RACE reads. The repertoire holds 160,000 or so distinct CDR3 sequences, around 7.2% seen once, with more than 2.5% in the top ten. The TCR sequence derives from a man in his late teens or twenties who received the YFV17D yellow fever vaccine. This material consisted of CD4+ T cells sorted from PBMCs, taken 5 days after the first yellow fever vaccination. The rearrangement links TRBV30 to TRBJ2-5; TRBD1 matches 7 bases. Here the CDR3 reads CAWSTGEETQYF. Written as DNA, the CDR3 is TGTGCCTGGTCAACAGGGGAAGAGACCCAGTACTTC.